This T cell receptor beta chain was documented in a study of control samples from healthy donors and cancer patients. Worth noting for this clone: At one boundary the junction diverges from the germline segment, which might be a read error.

Repertoires were generated with immunoSEQ multiplex PCR, while TCRdb's copy carries only in-frame clones and drops some. The repertoire holds more than 95,000 clones, roughly 87% seen once, with roughly 1.9% in the top ten. The CDR3 is made up of 15 amino acids. Germline lookup yields CDR1 SGDLS and CDR2 YYNGEE. Specimen: blood. This chain connects TRBV9 to TRBJ2-7; 9 bases are shared with TRBD1. This receptor was obtained from a man younger than 35 in good health. As DNA, the CDR3 is TGTGCCAGCAGCGACCCGGGACAGGGATCCTACGGGCAGTACTTC. Translated: CASSDPGQGSYGQYF.